A selection of T cell receptor beta chains follows, all from one sample in a study of CD8+CD57+ T cells in acquired aplastic anemia. Each CDR3 protein is one row after TCRdb ran MiXCR on the reads. The sample includes roughly 420,000 distinct CDR3 sequences, 55% to 75% of them seen just once. The specimen sequenced was sorted CD4+, CD8+, or CD8+CD57+ T cells (not recorded which) from PBMCs. The receptor source for this set is a human donor in good health, serving as a control. Both conserved end residues are part of each CDR3. D genes are given only for firm matches. Some rows mark clone size as missing; the rest say once, few, many or name a class of expanded clone.

d_call: NA; v_call: TRBV7-3; clone_size: NA; cdr3_length: 16; j_call: TRBJ1-5; cdr3_aa: CASSLFESGEEQPQHF
d_call: TRBD1; v_call: TRBV12-3/TRBV12-4; clone_size: many; cdr3_length: 14; j_call: TRBJ1-1; cdr3_aa: CASNSRTGRTEAFF
d_call: TRBD1; v_call: TRBV7-8; clone_size: many; cdr3_length: 15; j_call: TRBJ1-5; cdr3_aa: CASSEITGGNQPQHF
d_call: NA; v_call: TRBV7-2; clone_size: NA; cdr3_length: 15; j_call: TRBJ2-1; cdr3_aa: CASSFVGPASPHQFF
d_call: NA; v_call: TRBV5-1; clone_size: NA; cdr3_length: 14; j_call: NA; cdr3_aa: CASSAVRGLTTQYF
d_call: NA; v_call: TRBV2; clone_size: NA; cdr3_length: 13; j_call: TRBJ1-5; cdr3_aa: CASSVGGGPPDLF
d_call: NA; v_call: TRBV30; clone_size: NA; cdr3_length: 17; j_call: TRBJ1-3; cdr3_aa: CAWSQLTQGLSGNTIYF
d_call: TRBD2; v_call: TRBV2; clone_size: NA; cdr3_length: 16; j_call: TRBJ2-7; cdr3_aa: CASSLAGGEGRSEQYF
d_call: NA; v_call: TRBV5-4; clone_size: NA; cdr3_length: 13; j_call: TRBJ2-5; cdr3_aa: CASSLEIAETQYF
d_call: TRBD1; v_call: TRBV19; clone_size: NA; cdr3_length: 13; j_call: TRBJ2-3; cdr3_aa: CASRGTATNEQYF
d_call: NA; v_call: TRBV7-9; clone_size: NA; cdr3_length: 15; j_call: TRBJ1-5; cdr3_aa: CACSVGSYSNQPQHF
d_call: TRBD1; v_call: TRBV5-1; clone_size: many; cdr3_length: 15; j_call: TRBJ2-7; cdr3_aa: CASSLANDRVYEQYF
d_call: NA; v_call: TRBV10-3; clone_size: NA; cdr3_length: 15; j_call: TRBJ2-7; cdr3_aa: CAIRDTTQSKYEQYF
d_call: NA; v_call: TRBV7-2; clone_size: once; cdr3_length: 14; j_call: TRBJ1-2; cdr3_aa: CASTAEVYYGYTFF
d_call: TRBD1; v_call: TRBV12-3/TRBV12-4; clone_size: NA; cdr3_length: 14; j_call: TRBJ2-7; cdr3_aa: CASSPTGGVGEQYF
d_call: NA; v_call: TRBV7-6; clone_size: many; cdr3_length: 13; j_call: TRBJ2-5; cdr3_aa: CASSGGAEETQYF
d_call: TRBD1; v_call: TRBV2; clone_size: NA; cdr3_length: 14; j_call: TRBJ2-7; cdr3_aa: CASSTCDRDSEQYF
d_call: NA; v_call: TRBV19; clone_size: NA; cdr3_length: 14; j_call: TRBJ1-2; cdr3_aa: CASSIAGFNYGYTF
d_call: NA; v_call: TRBV9; clone_size: NA; cdr3_length: 12; j_call: NA; cdr3_aa: CASSPPGSEQFF
d_call: NA; v_call: TRBV19; clone_size: NA; cdr3_length: 14; j_call: TRBJ1-5; cdr3_aa: CASSSGGGSHPQHF
d_call: NA; v_call: TRBV12-3/TRBV12-4; clone_size: NA; cdr3_length: 15; j_call: TRBJ2-3; cdr3_aa: CASTSEGGYTDTQYF
d_call: NA; v_call: TRBV20-1; clone_size: NA; cdr3_length: 15; j_call: TRBJ2-7; cdr3_aa: CSARGPARGGYEQYF
d_call: TRBD1; v_call: TRBV2; clone_size: many; cdr3_length: 17; j_call: TRBJ1-5; cdr3_aa: CASSEGGYGTGYQPQHF
d_call: TRBD1; v_call: TRBV4-2; clone_size: many; cdr3_length: 14; j_call: TRBJ1-6; cdr3_aa: CASSQDRANSPLHF
d_call: NA; v_call: TRBV5-1; clone_size: NA; cdr3_length: 13; j_call: TRBJ1-6; cdr3_aa: CASSSRTDSPLHF
d_call: NA; v_call: TRBV2; clone_size: once; cdr3_length: 14; j_call: TRBJ1-1; cdr3_aa: CASSESVGTYGYTF
d_call: NA; v_call: TRBV9; clone_size: NA; cdr3_length: 15; j_call: TRBJ2-3; cdr3_aa: CASSLHTGPTDTQYF
d_call: NA; v_call: TRBV5-6; clone_size: NA; cdr3_length: 17; j_call: TRBJ2-5; cdr3_aa: CASSLERATGQGETQYF
d_call: NA; v_call: TRBV29-1; clone_size: NA; cdr3_length: 13; j_call: TRBJ1-1; cdr3_aa: CSAGHPGSTEAFF
d_call: NA; v_call: TRBV7-9; clone_size: NA; cdr3_length: 15; j_call: TRBJ2-3; cdr3_aa: CASSSMKGGTDTQYF
d_call: NA; v_call: TRBV5-6; clone_size: few; cdr3_length: 14; j_call: TRBJ2-7; cdr3_aa: CASSLERSSYEQYF
d_call: NA; v_call: TRBV7-2; clone_size: NA; cdr3_length: 15; j_call: TRBJ1-6; cdr3_aa: CASSWDGRSTVPFHF
d_call: TRBD1; v_call: TRBV2; clone_size: NA; cdr3_length: 16; j_call: TRBJ2-7; cdr3_aa: CASSIGPGTGGGEQYF
d_call: TRBD2; v_call: TRBV20-1; clone_size: many; cdr3_length: 16; j_call: TRBJ2-3; cdr3_aa: CSASRAGGPGTDTQYF
d_call: TRBD1; v_call: TRBV4-2; clone_size: many; cdr3_length: 21; j_call: TRBJ1-6; cdr3_aa: CASSRIPPGQGTLAYNSPLHF
d_call: NA; v_call: TRBV4-2; clone_size: many; cdr3_length: 16; j_call: TRBJ1-4; cdr3_aa: CASSQDRRGTNEKLFF
d_call: NA; v_call: TRBV6-2/TRBV6-3; clone_size: many; cdr3_length: 15; j_call: TRBJ1-6; cdr3_aa: CASSYVPENNSPLHF
d_call: TRBD1; v_call: TRBV10-3; clone_size: NA; cdr3_length: 17; j_call: TRBJ2-6; cdr3_aa: CAISESRTGAGANVLTF
d_call: TRBD2; v_call: TRBV7-2; clone_size: many; cdr3_length: 14; j_call: TRBJ2-5; cdr3_aa: CASSPGTRWETQYF
d_call: NA; v_call: TRBV20-1; clone_size: NA; cdr3_length: 15; j_call: TRBJ2-3; cdr3_aa: CSAPPWTDVPDTQYF
d_call: NA; v_call: TRBV20-1; clone_size: NA; cdr3_length: 11; j_call: TRBJ2-7; cdr3_aa: CSARDGRGEYF
d_call: TRBD2; v_call: TRBV20-1; clone_size: NA; cdr3_length: 12; j_call: TRBJ2-7; cdr3_aa: CSAWTSLGEQYF
d_call: NA; v_call: TRBV5-6; clone_size: once; cdr3_length: 20; j_call: TRBJ2-6; cdr3_aa: CASSLYICSADSSGANVLTF
d_call: NA; v_call: TRBV3-1; clone_size: many; cdr3_length: 12; j_call: TRBJ1-5; cdr3_aa: CASSQDNQPQHF
d_call: TRBD1; v_call: TRBV20-1; clone_size: NA; cdr3_length: 14; j_call: TRBJ1-5; cdr3_aa: CSAEDRVIHEPQHF
d_call: NA; v_call: TRBV4-3; clone_size: many; cdr3_length: 16; j_call: TRBJ1-4; cdr3_aa: CASSQVLTTTNEKLFF
d_call: TRBD2; v_call: TRBV10-1; clone_size: NA; cdr3_length: 14; j_call: TRBJ2-7; cdr3_aa: CASNLAREANEQYF
d_call: NA; v_call: TRBV11-2; clone_size: NA; cdr3_length: 22; j_call: TRBJ2-1; cdr3_aa: CASSIYLCSVPLASGGYNEQFF
d_call: NA; v_call: TRBV5-6; clone_size: NA; cdr3_length: 15; j_call: TRBJ1-4; cdr3_aa: CASSLGERRNEKLFF
d_call: NA; v_call: TRBV18; clone_size: NA; cdr3_length: 16; j_call: TRBJ2-2; cdr3_aa: CASSPSPGPNTGELFF
d_call: TRBD2; v_call: TRBV2; clone_size: once; cdr3_length: 18; j_call: TRBJ2-1; cdr3_aa: CASREASGGWTSHNEQFF
d_call: NA; v_call: TRBV19; clone_size: NA; cdr3_length: 15; j_call: TRBJ2-5; cdr3_aa: CASKKAGLIQGNQYF
d_call: NA; v_call: TRBV7-2; clone_size: many; cdr3_length: 14; j_call: TRBJ2-2; cdr3_aa: CASRRGRNTGELFF
d_call: NA; v_call: TRBV20-1; clone_size: once; cdr3_length: 15; j_call: TRBJ1-5; cdr3_aa: CSARDVSGSDQPQHF
d_call: NA; v_call: TRBV5-1; clone_size: once; cdr3_length: 13; j_call: TRBJ2-1; cdr3_aa: CASSLSGMNEQFF
d_call: NA; v_call: TRBV7-9; clone_size: once; cdr3_length: 15; j_call: TRBJ2-7; cdr3_aa: CASSLDGELGNEQYF
d_call: TRBD1; v_call: TRBV2; clone_size: NA; cdr3_length: 14; j_call: TRBJ1-6; cdr3_aa: CASSDRGLNSPLHF
d_call: NA; v_call: TRBV7-6; clone_size: many; cdr3_length: 12; j_call: TRBJ2-1; cdr3_aa: CASSLVGNEQFF
d_call: NA; v_call: TRBV9; clone_size: NA; cdr3_length: 15; j_call: TRBJ2-7; cdr3_aa: CASSPCPRPSKEQYF